The present T cell receptor beta chain was sequenced within a study of blood T cell repertoires in COVID-19. Study in general: The study drew acute and convalescent COVID-19 samples from the United States, Italy and Spain. The analysed material was cDNA or gDNA that came from T cells, B-cell-depleted T cells, or PBMCs.

In the study's own analysis: Reference gene primer amplification yielded estimated nucleated cell counts. Measured with immunoSEQ multiplex PCR; TCRdb has only the in-frame clones, and not every one. V, J and clone size derive from that table, while D and trimming were established from the DNA sequence. The data show approximately 150,000 clones, approximately 84% seen once. With V trimmed by 2 bases and J by 6 bases, 1 base remained unmatched. Germline lookup yields CDR1 SGHRS and CDR2 YFSETQ. The CDR3 is 13 residues long. The V call is TRBV5-1, the J call TRBJ2-3; 9 nucleotides align to TRBD1. The source is a woman aged 45-59 years with COVID-19, enrolled during active disease. The specimen was peripheral blood. CDR3 in amino acids: CASSLQGADTQYF. As DNA, the CDR3 is TGCGCCAGCAGCTTACAGGGGGCGGATACGCAGTATTTT.